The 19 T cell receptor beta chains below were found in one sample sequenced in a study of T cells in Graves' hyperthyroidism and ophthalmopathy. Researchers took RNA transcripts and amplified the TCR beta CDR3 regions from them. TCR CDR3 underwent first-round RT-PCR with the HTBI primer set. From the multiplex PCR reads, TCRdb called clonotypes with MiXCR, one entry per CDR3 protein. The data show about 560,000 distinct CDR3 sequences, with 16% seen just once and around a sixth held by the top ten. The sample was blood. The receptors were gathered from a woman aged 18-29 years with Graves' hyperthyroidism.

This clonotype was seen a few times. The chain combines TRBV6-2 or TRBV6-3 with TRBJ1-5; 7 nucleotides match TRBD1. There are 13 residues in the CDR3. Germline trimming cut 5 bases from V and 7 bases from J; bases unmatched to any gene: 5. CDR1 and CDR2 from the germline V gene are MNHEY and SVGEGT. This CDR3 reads CASSRQGPQPQHF. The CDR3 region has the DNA TGTGCCAGCAGTCGACAGGGCCCACAGCCCCAGCATTTT.

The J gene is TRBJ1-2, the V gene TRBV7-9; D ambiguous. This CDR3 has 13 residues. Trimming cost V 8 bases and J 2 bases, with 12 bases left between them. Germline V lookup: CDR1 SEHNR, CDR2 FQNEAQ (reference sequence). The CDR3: CASLGKQNYGYTF. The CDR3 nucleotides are TGTGCCAGCCTCGGGAAGCAAAACTATGGCTACACCTTC.

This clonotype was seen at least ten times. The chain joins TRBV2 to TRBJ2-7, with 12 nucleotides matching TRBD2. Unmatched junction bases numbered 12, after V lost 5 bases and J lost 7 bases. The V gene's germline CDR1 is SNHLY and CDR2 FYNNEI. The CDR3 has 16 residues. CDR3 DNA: TGTGCCAGCAGTCGGGTCCTAGCGGGAGGGCTAGGAGAGCAGTACTTC. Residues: CASSRVLAGGLGEQYF.

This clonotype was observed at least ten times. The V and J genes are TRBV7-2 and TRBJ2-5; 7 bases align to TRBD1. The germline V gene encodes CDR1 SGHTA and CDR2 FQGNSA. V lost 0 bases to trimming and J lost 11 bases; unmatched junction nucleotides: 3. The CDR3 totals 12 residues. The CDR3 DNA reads TGTGCCAGCAGCTTAGCACAGGGGACGCAGTACTTC. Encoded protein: CASSLAQGTQYF.

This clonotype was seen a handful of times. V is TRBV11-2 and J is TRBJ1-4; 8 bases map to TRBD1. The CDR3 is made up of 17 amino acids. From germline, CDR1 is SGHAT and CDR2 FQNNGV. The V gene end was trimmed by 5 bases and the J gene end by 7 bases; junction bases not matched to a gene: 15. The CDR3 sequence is CASSPIRTGLMGEKLFF. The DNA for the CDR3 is TGTGCCAGCAGCCCGATCCGGACAGGGCTAATGGGTGAAAAACTGTTTTTT.

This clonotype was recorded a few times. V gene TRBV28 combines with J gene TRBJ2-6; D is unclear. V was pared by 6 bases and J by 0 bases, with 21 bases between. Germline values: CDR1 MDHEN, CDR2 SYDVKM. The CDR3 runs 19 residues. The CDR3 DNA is TGTGCCAGCAGCCTTAGTGGTCCCCACTTGATCTCTGGGGCCAACGTCCTGACTTTC. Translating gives CASSLSGPHLISGANVLTF.

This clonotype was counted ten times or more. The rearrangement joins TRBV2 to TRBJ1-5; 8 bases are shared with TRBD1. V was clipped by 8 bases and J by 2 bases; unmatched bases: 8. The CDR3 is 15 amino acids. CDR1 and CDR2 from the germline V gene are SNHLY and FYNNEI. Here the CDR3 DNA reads TGTGCCAGCCGGACAGGGATAATCGGCAATCAGCCCCAGCATTTT. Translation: CASRTGIIGNQPQHF.

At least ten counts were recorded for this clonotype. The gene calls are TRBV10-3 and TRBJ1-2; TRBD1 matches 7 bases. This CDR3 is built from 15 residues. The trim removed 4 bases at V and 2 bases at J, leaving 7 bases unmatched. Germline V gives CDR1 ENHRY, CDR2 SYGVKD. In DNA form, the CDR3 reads TGTGCCATCAGTGGGTCGGGACAGCCAAACTATGGCTACACCTTC. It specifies CAISGSGQPNYGYTF.

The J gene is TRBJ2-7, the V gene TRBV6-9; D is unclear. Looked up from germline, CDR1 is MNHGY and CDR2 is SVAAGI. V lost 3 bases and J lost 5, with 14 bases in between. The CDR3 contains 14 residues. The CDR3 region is CASSYNRRDNEQYF. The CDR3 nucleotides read TGTGCCAGCAGTTACAATCGAAGGGATAACGAGCAGTACTTC.

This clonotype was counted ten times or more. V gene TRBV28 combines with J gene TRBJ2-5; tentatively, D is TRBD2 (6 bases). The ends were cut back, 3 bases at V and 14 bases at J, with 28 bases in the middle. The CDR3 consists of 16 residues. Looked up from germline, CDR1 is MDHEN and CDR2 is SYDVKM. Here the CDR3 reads CASSFGSWGRQGGEYF. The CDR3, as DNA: TGTGCCAGCAGTTTCGGGAGTTGGGGCAGACAAGGAGGGGAATACTTC.

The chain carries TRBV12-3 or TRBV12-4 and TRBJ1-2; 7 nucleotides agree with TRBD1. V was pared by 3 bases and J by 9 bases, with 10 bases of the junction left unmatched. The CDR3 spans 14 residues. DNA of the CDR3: TGTGCCAGCAGTTTGACTGGGACAGCATATAGCTACACCTTC. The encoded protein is CASSLTGTAYSYTF.

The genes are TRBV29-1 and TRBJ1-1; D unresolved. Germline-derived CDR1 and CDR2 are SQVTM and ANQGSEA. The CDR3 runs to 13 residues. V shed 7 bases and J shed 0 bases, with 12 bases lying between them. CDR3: CSGRTGMNTEAFF. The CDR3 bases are TGCAGCGGGCGGACGGGCATGAACACTGAAGCTTTCTTT.

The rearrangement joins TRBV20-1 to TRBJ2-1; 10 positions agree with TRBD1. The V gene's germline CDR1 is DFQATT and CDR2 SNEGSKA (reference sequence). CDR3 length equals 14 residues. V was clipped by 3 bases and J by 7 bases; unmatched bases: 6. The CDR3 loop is CSARNDRGRNEQFF. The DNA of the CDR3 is TGCAGTGCTAGGAACGACAGGGGGCGAAATGAGCAGTTCTTC.

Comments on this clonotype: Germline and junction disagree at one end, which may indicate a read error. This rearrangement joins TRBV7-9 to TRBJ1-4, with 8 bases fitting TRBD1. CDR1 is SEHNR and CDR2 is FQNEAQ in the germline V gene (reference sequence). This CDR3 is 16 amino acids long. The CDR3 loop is CASSLGAGTGDENLFF. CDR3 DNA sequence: TGTGCCAGCAGCTTAGGAGCCGGGACAGGAGATGAAAACCTGTTTTTT.

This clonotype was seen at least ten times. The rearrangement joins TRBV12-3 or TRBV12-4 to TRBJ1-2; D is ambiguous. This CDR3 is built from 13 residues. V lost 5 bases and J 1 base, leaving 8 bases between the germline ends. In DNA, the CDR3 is TGTGCCAGCAGTCCGACGGATAACTATGGCTACACCTTC. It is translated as CASSPTDNYGYTF.

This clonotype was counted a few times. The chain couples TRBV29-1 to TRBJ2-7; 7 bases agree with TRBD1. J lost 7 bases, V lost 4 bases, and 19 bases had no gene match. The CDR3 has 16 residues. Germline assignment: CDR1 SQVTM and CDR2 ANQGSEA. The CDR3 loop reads CSVGVWPIAGGNEQYF. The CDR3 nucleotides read TGCAGCGTTGGTGTTTGGCCGATCGCAGGGGGTAATGAGCAGTACTTC.

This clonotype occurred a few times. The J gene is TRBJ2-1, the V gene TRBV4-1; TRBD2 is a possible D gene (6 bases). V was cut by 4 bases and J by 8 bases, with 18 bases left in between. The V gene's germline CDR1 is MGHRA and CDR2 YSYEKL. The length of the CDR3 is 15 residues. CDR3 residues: CASSPRDSGDDEQFF. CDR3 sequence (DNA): TGCGCCAGCAGCCCCCGGGACTCCGGGGACGATGAGCAGTTCTTC.

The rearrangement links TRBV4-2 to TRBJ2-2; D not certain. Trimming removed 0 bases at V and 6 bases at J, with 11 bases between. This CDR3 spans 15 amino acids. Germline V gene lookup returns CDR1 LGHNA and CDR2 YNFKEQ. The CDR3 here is CASSQERVGPGELFF. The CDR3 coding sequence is TGTGCCAGCAGCCAAGAACGGGTGGGCCCCGGGGAGCTGTTTTTT.

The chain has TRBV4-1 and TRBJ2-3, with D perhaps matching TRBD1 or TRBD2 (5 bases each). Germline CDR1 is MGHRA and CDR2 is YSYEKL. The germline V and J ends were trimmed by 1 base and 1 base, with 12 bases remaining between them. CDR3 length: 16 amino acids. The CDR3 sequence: CASSQGRGPGTDTQYF. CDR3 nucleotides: TGCGCCAGCAGCCAAGGTCGGGGACCGGGCACAGATACGCAGTATTTT.